The entry below describes one T cell receptor beta chain. Its antigen is unknown. The sample originates from a study of CXCR3-negative and CXCR3-positive naive CD8 T cells. The wider study: The libraries yielded about 135 million TRB reads, about 1.5 +/- 0.3 million each.

CDR3 size: 12 residues. Germline V gene data show CDR1 as MDHEN and CDR2 as SYDVKM. All TRB cDNA libraries came from 5' RACE performed with UMI labels. No DNA is given; TCRdb re-called the 5' RACE reads and lists each CDR3 protein once. The repertoire table contains approximately 90,000 distinct CDR3 sequences. Whole-study results and caveats: Naive cells that were CXCR3-negative or CXCR3-positive used TRBV-TRBJ genes alike, while memory cells diverged. In CXCR3-positive naive cells, the TRB CDR3s were more hydrophobic than in CXCR3-negative naive cells.

This sequence originates from a human donor in good health. Some clones in this sample may be carry-over from other donors' samples. V is TRBV28 and J is TRBJ1-2; there is no DNA to check the TCRdb D call of TRBD1. The sample comprised naive CXCR3+ CD8+ T cells from blood. Subset reported: CD45RO-CCR7+CD27+CD95- naive CD8+ T cells expressing CXCR3 (TNR3+). The CDR3 reads CASSFGAYGYTF.